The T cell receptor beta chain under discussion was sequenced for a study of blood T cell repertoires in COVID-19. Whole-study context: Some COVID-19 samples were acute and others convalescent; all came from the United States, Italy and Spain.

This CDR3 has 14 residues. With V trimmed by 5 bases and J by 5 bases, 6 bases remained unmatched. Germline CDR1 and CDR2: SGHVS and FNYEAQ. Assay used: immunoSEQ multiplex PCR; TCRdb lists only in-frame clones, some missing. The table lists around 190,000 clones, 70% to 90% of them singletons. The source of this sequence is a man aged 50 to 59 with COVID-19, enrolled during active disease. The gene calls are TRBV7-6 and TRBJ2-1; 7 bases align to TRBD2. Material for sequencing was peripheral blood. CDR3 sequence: CASSPGGNHNEQFF. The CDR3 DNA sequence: TGTGCCAGCAGCCCCGGGGGGAACCACAATGAGCAGTTCTTC.